The clone carrying this T cell receptor beta chain was counted many times. Its matching antigen is unknown. This specimen belongs to a study of regulatory T cells in long-lasting Graves disease. Study as a whole: Graves' patients who were just diagnosed had used antithyroid drugs for under 3 months.

The time point: newly diagnosed GD, antithyroid drugs for less than 3 months. The TCR library was made from RNA that had been extracted from PBMCs in TRIzol. Unmatched junction bases numbered 9, after V lost 7 bases and J lost 5 bases. From germline, CDR1 is MDHEN and CDR2 SYDVKM. The length of the CDR3 is 14 residues. Through Arm-PCR of CDR3 regions and iRepertoire HTBI primers, TCR beta libraries were built. Each CDR3 protein gets one entry after TCRdb re-called the multiplex PCR reads with MiXCR. The sample records 500,000 or so distinct CDR3 sequences, 15% to 20% being singletons. Study-wide points: Newly diagnosed disease favored TRBV20-1 and TRBJ2-1 over persistent disease.

The sample was also linked to a second study, of T cells in Graves' hyperthyroidism and ophthalmopathy.

The sequence derives from a woman aged 35-60 years with Graves disease. The sample was peripheral blood mononuclear cells (PBMCs), taken at new diagnosis, from a patient treated with antithyroid drugs. J is TRBJ2-5 and V is TRBV28; TRBD2 matches at 8 bases. The CDR3 region has the DNA TGTGCCAGCACCCTGGGACTAGTTGAGGAGACCCAGTACTTC. It yields the protein CASTLGLVEETQYF.